These T cell receptor beta chains were read from a single sample in a study of Graves' ophthalmopathy and Graves' hyperthyroidism. TCRdb passed the multiplex PCR reads through MiXCR, listing each CDR3 protein once. This table holds around 36,000 distinct CDR3 sequences, 45% to 55% found once. Sequencing input: peripheral blood. The receptors derive from an adult woman with stable Graves' hyperthyroidism. Both conserved end residues are part of each CDR3. D genes are given only for firm matches. For some rows the clone size is stated as once, few or many, or as a class when expanded; others skip it.

j_call | v_call | d_call | clone_size | cdr3_nt | cdr3_aa
TRBJ1-2 | TRBV7-2 | NA | medium-sized | TGTGCCAGCAGCTCCCGCAGCTATGGCTACACCTTC | CASSSRSYGYTF
TRBJ1-2 | TRBV13 | TRBD1 | NA | TGTGCCAGCAGCTTACAGGGGGCGCGGGGGACCTATGGCTACACCTTC | CASSLQGARGTYGYTF
TRBJ2-3 | TRBV11-2 | TRBD1 | many | TGTGCCAGCAGCTTCCCCCGGGACAGGATCACAGATACGCAGTATTTT | CASSFPRDRITDTQYF
TRBJ1-6 | TRBV25-1 | TRBD1 | few | TGTGCCAGCAGTGCCACAGGGGGTGGTAATTCACCCCTCCACTTT | CASSATGGGNSPLHF
TRBJ1-4 | TRBV15 | TRBD1 | few | TGTGCCACCAGCAGAGGAGGACAGGGTAATGAAAAACTGTTTTTT | CATSRGGQGNEKLFF
TRBJ2-3 | TRBV28 | NA | many | TGTGCCAGCAGCCTCAGGGTAGCGGTTCATTGGGCTACGCAGTATTTT | CASSLRVAVHWATQYF
TRBJ2-5 | TRBV7-9 | NA | NA | TGTGCCAGTCGCCAGGACCAAGAGACCCAGTACTTC | CASRQDQETQYF
TRBJ1-2 | TRBV2 | NA | once | TGTGCCAGCAGTCAAAGGAACTCTGGCTACACCTTC | CASSQRNSGYTF
TRBJ1-5 | TRBV9 | NA | NA | TGTGCCAGCAGCGTAGGCGGTTACGGCAATCAGCCCCAGCATTTT | CASSVGGYGNQPQHF
TRBJ1-5 | TRBV6-1 | NA | many | TGTGCCAGCAGTGTGAGTCGGAGCGGCAATCAGCCCCAGCATTTT | CASSVSRSGNQPQHF
TRBJ2-5 | TRBV20-1 | NA | NA | TGCAGTGCTAGAGGGGGAGTAGAGACCCAGTACTTC | CSARGGVETQYF
TRBJ2-7 | TRBV5-4 | NA | NA | TGTGCCAGCAGCTCGGAGAGGGCGGGAATATACGAGCAGTACTTC | CASSSERAGIYEQYF
TRBJ1-5 | TRBV10-3 | TRBD1 | many | TGTGCCATCAGTGAGCCGTTGACACAGGGGGGGAATCAGCCCCAGCATTTT | CAISEPLTQGGNQPQHF
TRBJ1-2 | TRBV7-2 | NA | NA | TGTGCCAGCAGCTTAGAGGGGCGGGGTGGCTACACCTTC | CASSLEGRGGYTF
TRBJ1-1 | TRBV12-3/TRBV12-4 | TRBD1 | NA | TGTGCCAGCAGTTTAGCCGGGACAGGGGGCGGGGTAGCTTTCTTT | CASSLAGTGGGVAFF
TRBJ1-2 | TRBV20-1 | TRBD1 | NA | TGCAGTGCCCCCAACACGGACAGGGGGGGGGGCTACACCTTC | CSAPNTDRGGGYTF
TRBJ1-1 | TRBV27 | TRBD1 | many | TGTGCCAGCAGTTTAAGGGGGCTAGGAGCTGAAGCTTTCTTT | CASSLRGLGAEAFF
TRBJ2-2 | TRBV20-1 | NA | many | TGCAGTGTTTCCCCGGGACTCCAGGGGACCGGGGAGCTGTTTTTT | CSVSPGLQGTGELFF
TRBJ1-1 | TRBV10-3 | TRBD1 | NA | TGTGCCATCAGGCCGGGACAGGGTGGATTAGTCACTGAAGCTTTCTTT | CAIRPGQGGLVTEAFF
TRBJ2-7 | TRBV28 | TRBD2 | many | TGTGCCAGCAGATTTACTAGCGGGTTAAGCTACGAGCAGTACTTC | CASRFTSGLSYEQYF
TRBJ2-7 | TRBV27 | TRBD2 | many | TGTGCCAGCAGTTTAAGGGGGGCGGGAGGCCTCGAGCAGTACTTC | CASSLRGAGGLEQYF
TRBJ2-7 | TRBV4-1 | NA | NA | TGCGCCAGCAGCCAAGTTGGGCGCTCCTACGAGCAATACTTC | CASSQVGRSYEQYF
TRBJ2-7 | TRBV3-1 | NA | NA | TGTGCCAGCAGCCAAGGGGCCGGTTCCTACGAGCAGTACTTC | CASSQGAGSYEQYF
TRBJ2-7 | TRBV30 | NA | few | TGTGCCTGGAGTGTACTAGGGCGGGGCCCGAGCTCCTACGAGCAGTACTTC | CAWSVLGRGPSSYEQYF
TRBJ1-2 | TRBV5-5 | TRBD1 | many | TGTGCCAGCAGCATTCGACAGGGTGGATATGGCTACACCTTC | CASSIRQGGYGYTF
TRBJ1-2 | TRBV6-5 | TRBD1 | NA | TGTGCCAGCAGTTACGCGGGACAGGGTGCTCATGGCTACACCTTC | CASSYAGQGAHGYTF
TRBJ2-5 | TRBV10-3 | NA | NA | TGTGCCATCAGTGAGTCAGTAGCGCGACAAGAGACCCAGTACTTC | CAISESVARQETQYF
TRBJ2-7 | TRBV4-2 | TRBD2 | NA | TGTGCCAGCAGCCAAGGGACTAGCGGGAGGGCCGGGGAGCAGTACTTC | CASSQGTSGRAGEQYF
TRBJ2-2 | TRBV7-8 | TRBD2 | NA | TGTGCCAGCAGCTTTGCGACTAGCGGGAGTCTTAACACCGGGGAGCTGTTTTTT | CASSFATSGSLNTGELFF
TRBJ1-2 | TRBV7-9 | NA | many | TGTGCCAGCAGCCGAAACTATGGCTACACCTTC | CASSRNYGYTF
TRBJ1-1 | TRBV4-1 | NA | many | TGCGCCAGCAGCTCTGGACTGAACACTGAAGCTTTCTTT | CASSSGLNTEAFF
TRBJ2-5 | TRBV7-9 | TRBD2 | many | TGTGCCAGCAGCTTAGTAGCGGGGTCGGAGACCCAGTACTTC | CASSLVAGSETQYF
TRBJ1-1 | TRBV29-1 | NA | NA | TGCAGCGTTGGGGGTGGCTACACTGAAGCTTTCTTT | CSVGGGYTEAFF
TRBJ2-2 | TRBV6-5 | NA | many | TGTGCAGGGGGGAGGGCCCGCACCGGGGAGCTGTTTTTT | CAGGRARTGELFF
TRBJ2-7 | TRBV27 | TRBD2 | many | TGTGCCAGCAGTTTTTCTCCCCGGACTAGCGTTCGGCCGTACTTC | CASSFSPRTSVRPYF
TRBJ1-1 | TRBV20-1 | NA | once | TGCAGTGCTAGAGATCGGAGGGCGGCTTTCTTT | CSARDRRAAFF
TRBJ2-5 | TRBV5-1 | TRBD1 | many | TGCGCCAGCAGCTGGGACAGGGCAGGGCAAGAGACCCAGTACTTC | CASSWDRAGQETQYF
TRBJ2-7 | TRBV5-1 | NA | NA | TGCGCCAGCAGCTTGGAAGCGCCGGGGCATCCGACCTACGAGCAGTACTTC | CASSLEAPGHPTYEQYF
TRBJ2-7 | TRBV12-5 | TRBD1 | NA | TGTGCTAGTGGTTTTGGGACAGCTAACTACGAGCAGTACTTC | CASGFGTANYEQYF
TRBJ1-1 | TRBV29-1 | TRBD1 | many | TGCAGCGACGGGGGACAGCTACTTACTGAAGCTTTCTTT | CSDGGQLLTEAFF